The clone carrying this TCR beta chain was recorded once. This sample was taken from a study of T cell changes during pregnancy in multiple sclerosis. Measured with immunoSEQ multiplex PCR; TCRdb has only the in-frame clones, and not every one. The data hold almost 95,000 clones, with roughly 90% observed a single time. This receptor was identified in a female donor with multiple sclerosis, enrolled in a pregnancy study. The input for sequencing was peripheral blood, taken in the first trimester of pregnancy.

The CDR3 is CASSLGPVTGSNTEAFF. The CDR3 DNA reads TGTGCCAGCAGCTTAGGCCCTGTAACGGGGTCGAACACTGAAGCTTTCTTT. The V call is TRBV7-6, the J call TRBJ1-1, with unresolved D. The CDR3 consists of 17 residues. Germline-derived CDR1 and CDR2 are SGHVS and FNYEAQ. V was pared by 1 base and J by 1 base, with 16 bases between.